This entry lists 32 T cell receptor beta chains sequenced from one sample in a study of blood T cells in healthy people across ages. Sample-barcoded 5' priming and a J-beta primer mix drove a second PCR of roughly 6 to 12 cycles. TCRdb processed the 5' RACE reads anew with MiXCR; each CDR3 protein has one entry. Of about 1,000,000 distinct CDR3 sequences listed, 45% are singletons. Sequenced sample: blood. These receptor sequences come from a woman in her fifties or sixties in good health.

This chain links TRBV18 with TRBJ2-7; 9 bases fit TRBD2. The germline gives CDR1 KGHSH, CDR2 LQKENI. This CDR3 contains 15 residues. V lost 0 bases and J lost 4; bases outside the gene matches: 4. CDR3: CASSPPTSGVYEQYF. The CDR3 coding sequence is TGTGCCAGCTCACCACCGACTAGCGGCGTATACGAGCAGTACTTC.

The rearrangement links TRBV27 to TRBJ1-1; 7 bases fit TRBD1. The trim removed 5 bases at V and 4 bases at J, leaving 7 bases unmatched. The CDR3 is made up of 14 amino acids. Germline values: CDR1 MNHEY, CDR2 SMNVEV (reference sequence). CDR3 DNA: TGTGCCAGCAGTCGGGGCGACAGGGTCACTGAAGCTTTCTTT. This gives the protein CASSRGDRVTEAFF.

The chain has TRBV7-2 and TRBJ2-5; D gene uncertain. V was clipped by 5 bases and J by 4 bases, with 11 bases between them. CDR1 and CDR2 (germline): SGHTA, FQGNSA. There are 13 residues in the CDR3. CDR3 residues: CASSVLSLETQYF. The CDR3 DNA reads as TGTGCCAGCAGCGTCTTAAGCCTAGAGACCCAGTACTTC.

V and J are TRBV20-1 and TRBJ2-1; D gene ambiguous. Per the germline V gene, CDR1 is DFQATT and CDR2 is SNEGSKA (reference sequence). The CDR3 covers 14 residues. Trimming left V 2 bases short and J 7 bases short, with 15 bases between. The CDR3 loop reads CSARYRLVRNEQFF. The DNA of the CDR3 is TGCAGTGCTAGATACCGGCTAGTCCGGAATGAGCAGTTCTTC.

V gene TRBV3-1 combines with J gene TRBJ2-1; 9 bases map to TRBD1. The germline V gene encodes CDR1 LGHDT and CDR2 YNNKEL (reference sequence). This CDR3 is 15 amino acids long. V lost 0 bases, J lost 9 bases, and 6 bases stayed unmatched. The CDR3 DNA reads as TGTGCCAGCAGCCAAGATCGGGACAGGGCGATTGAGCAGTTCTTC. Amino acids: CASSQDRDRAIEQFF.

V is TRBV6-5 and J is TRBJ2-7; TRBD2 aligns across 12 bases. Germline CDR1 and CDR2: MNHEY and SVGAGI. With V trimmed by 4 bases and J by 0 bases, 13 bases remained unmatched. The CDR3 consists of 19 residues. DNA of the CDR3: TGTGCCAGCAGTTCCGCCTTACTAGCGGGAGGCCCTAGCTCCTACGAGCAGTACTTC. Translated, it gives CASSSALLAGGPSSYEQYF.

The chain joins TRBV5-1 to TRBJ2-1, with 10 bases identical to TRBD1. Germline loops: CDR1 SGHRS, CDR2 YFSETQ. The CDR3 contains 16 residues. V dropped 4 bases and J dropped 4; count of bases not matched to a gene: 8. The CDR3 is CASSPSTGGPYNEQFF. In nucleotides, the CDR3 is TGCGCCAGCAGCCCTTCGACAGGGGGCCCTTACAATGAGCAGTTCTTC.

This clonotype occurred once. The CDR3 nucleotides are TGTGCCAGCAAGGGGGACACCGTTCCAAATCAGCCCCAGCATTTT. This codes for CASKGDTVPNQPQHF. The chain joins TRBV7-2 to TRBJ1-5; maybe TRBD1 (6 bases). This CDR3 comprises 15 residues. V lost 7 bases and J lost 4, with 17 bases in between. The V gene's germline CDR1 is SGHTA and CDR2 FQGNSA.

The chain carries TRBV2 and TRBJ2-7, with D perhaps matching TRBD2 (7 bases). Germline lookup yields CDR1 SNHLY and CDR2 FYNNEI. The CDR3 is made up of 14 amino acids. The V and J ends lost 11 bases and 7 bases respectively, with 24 bases between them. This CDR3 reads CAPGGGGSYNEQYF. Here the CDR3 DNA reads TGTGCCCCTGGGGGGGGGGGCTCCTACAATGAGCAGTACTTC.

The V and J genes are TRBV7-8 and TRBJ2-7; maybe TRBD2 (6 bases). V lost 1 base, J lost 7 bases, and 17 bases lay in between. This CDR3 contains 15 residues. In germline, CDR1 is SGHVS, CDR2 FQNEAQ. Here the CDR3 DNA reads TGTGCCAGCAGCTTAGTTGGGAGGCCGTTCGGAGAGCAGTACTTC. It translates to CASSLVGRPFGEQYF. Combining the CDR3 with reference TRBV7-8 and TRBJ2-7 gives the whole variable domain GAGVSQSPRYKVAKRGQDVALRCDPISGHVSLFWYQQALGQGPEFLTYFQNEAQLDKSGLPSDRFFAERPEGSVSTLKIQRTQQEDSAVYLCASSLVGRPFGEQYFGPGTRLTVT.

This clonotype has more than one count but fewer than ten. This rearrangement joins TRBV15 to TRBJ2-7; no reliable D call. Germline V gene data show CDR1 as LNHNV and CDR2 as YYDKDF (reference sequence). The CDR3 sequence is 13 residues long. Trimming shortened V by 5 bases and J by 3 bases, and 11 bases separated the two germline ends. CDR3 bases: TGTGCCACCAGCGGAACGGACGGCTACGAGCAGTACTTC. Residues: CATSGTDGYEQYF.

The V call is TRBV6-6, the J call TRBJ2-7; D perhaps matches TRBD2 (5 bases). CDR3 length: 14 amino acids. V lost 4 bases, J lost 3 bases, and 13 bases lay in between. Germline V gene sequence: CDR1 MNHNY, CDR2 SVGAGI (reference sequence). The CDR3 nucleotides read TGTGCCAGCAGTTCTCGGGAAGGTGGCTACGAGCAGTACTTC. This translates into CASSSREGGYEQYF.

The chain carries TRBV28 and TRBJ2-4; D perhaps matches TRBD1 (5 bases). The last part of the DNA fits TRBJ2-7 better; the J call may be wrong. Germline CDR1 reads MDHEN; CDR2 reads SYDVKM. The CDR3 has 14 residues. The DNA for the CDR3 is TGTGCCAGCGGCTCCCGACAGAACTCCTACGAGCAGTACTTC. Encoded protein: CASGSRQNSYEQYF.

V gene TRBV4-1 combines with J gene TRBJ2-3; D is possibly TRBD2 (5 bases). The CDR3 extends over 13 amino acids. The germline gives CDR1 MGHRA, CDR2 YSYEKL. Trimming stripped 0 bases from V and 4 bases from J, with 5 bases between. The CDR3 loop reads CASSQEAADTQYF. The CDR3 DNA reads as TGCGCCAGCAGCCAAGAAGCGGCAGATACGCAGTATTTT.

This rearrangement joins TRBV27 to TRBJ2-3, with TRBD2 matching 9 bases. Germline-derived CDR1 and CDR2 are MNHEY and SMNVEV (reference sequence). The ends lost 5 bases at V and 5 bases at J; junction bases unmatched: 14. The CDR3 has 17 residues. The DNA for the CDR3 is TGTGCCAGCAGTCTCTACGTTATTAGCGGGAGAGGAGATACGCAGTATTTT. Translating gives CASSLYVISGRGDTQYF.

This clonotype was detected a few times. The chain couples TRBV27 to TRBJ2-1; maybe TRBD2 (5 bases). The CDR3 is 14 amino acids. Trimming shortened V by 5 bases and J by 7 bases, and 15 bases separated the two germline ends. The germline gives CDR1 MNHEY, CDR2 SMNVEV (reference sequence). The CDR3 bases are TGTGCCAGCAGTAGAACTAGGACTCTAAATGAGCAGTTCTTC. Amino acids: CASSRTRTLNEQFF.

This clonotype appeared once. The gene calls are TRBV9 and TRBJ2-5; 9 nucleotides line up with TRBD1. Germline V gene lookup returns CDR1 SGDLS and CDR2 YYNGEE. V lost 3 bases and J lost 1; bases outside the gene matches: 4. The CDR3 consists of 15 residues. The CDR3 loop reads CASSGRDRVQETQYF. DNA for the CDR3: TGTGCCAGCAGCGGGAGGGACAGGGTCCAAGAGACCCAGTACTTC. The entire variable domain, with the rest obtained from reference TRBV9 and TRBJ2-5, is as follows: DSGVTQTPKHLITATGQRVTLRCSPRSGDLSVYWYQQSLDQGLQFLIQYYNGEERAKGNILERFSAQQFPDLHSELNLSSLELGDSALYFCASSGRDRVQETQYFGPGTRLLVL.

This clonotype was counted many times. The rearrangement joins TRBV7-9 to TRBJ2-3; 9 bases match TRBD2. Trimming at V came to 5 bases and at J to 4 bases, leaving 13 bases not matched to a gene. Looked up from germline, CDR1 is SEHNR and CDR2 is FQNEAQ (reference sequence). The CDR3 length is 17 residues. The DNA of the CDR3 is TGTGCCAGCAGCCTCAGGGCAGCGGGAGGTTGGGCAGATACGCAGTATTTT. This sequence encodes CASSLRAAGGWADTQYF. Full variable domain (rest looked up from reference TRBV7-9 and TRBJ2-3): DTGVSQNPRHKITKRGQNVTFRCDPISEHNRLYWYRQTLGQGPEFLTYFQNEAQLEKSRLLSDRFSAERPKGSFSTLEIQRTEQGDSAMYLCASSLRAAGGWADTQYFGPGTRLTVL.

This clonotype turned up a few times. The chain uses TRBV10-3 and TRBJ2-3; 8 positions agree with TRBD2. The CDR3 totals 15 residues. Trimming cost V 8 bases and J 0 bases; bases outside gene matches: 7. Germline values: CDR1 ENHRY, CDR2 SYGVKD. CDR3 in amino acids: CAIGGSGTSTDTQYF. CDR3 DNA sequence: TGTGCCATCGGTGGTAGCGGGACTAGCACAGATACGCAGTATTTT.

This sequence joins TRBV24-1 and TRBJ2-3; D is unresolved. The germline V gene encodes CDR1 KGHDR and CDR2 SFDVKD. Trimming took 10 bases from V and 5 from J, leaving 6 bases between them. The CDR3 extends over 10 amino acids. In DNA form, the CDR3 reads TGTGCCACTTTCCGAGATACGCAGTATTTT. Translating it yields CATFRDTQYF.

The table lists this clonotype with a few counts. V gene TRBV6-6 combines with J gene TRBJ2-7, with TRBD1 matching 7 bases. This CDR3 comprises 15 residues. CDR1 is MNHNY and CDR2 is SVGAGI in the germline V gene (reference sequence). The J segment lost 0 bases and the V segment lost 5 bases, leaving 7 bases of the junction unmatched. The CDR3 reads CASSPGQFASYEQYF. As DNA, the CDR3 is TGTGCCAGCAGTCCGGGACAGTTTGCCTCCTACGAGCAGTACTTC.

The gene calls are TRBV20-1 and TRBJ2-3; D unclear. The CDR3 is 12 residues long. Trimming left V 5 bases short and J 4 bases short, with 10 bases between. Germline V gene data show CDR1 as DFQATT and CDR2 as SNEGSKA (reference sequence). The CDR3 sequence is CSAARVSDTQYF. The CDR3 DNA reads TGCAGTGCTGCCCGGGTTTCAGATACGCAGTATTTT.

This rearrangement joins TRBV28 to TRBJ2-7, with 7 nucleotides matching TRBD1. Germline V gene data show CDR1 as MDHEN and CDR2 as SYDVKM. The CDR3 is made up of 14 amino acids. The junction had 5 bases not matched to a gene; V was cut back by 6 bases and J by 0 bases. CDR3 protein: CASRSTGSSYEQYF. CDR3 sequence (DNA): TGTGCCAGCAGGTCGACAGGGAGCTCCTACGAGCAGTACTTC.

This chain links TRBV20-1 with TRBJ2-7; a possible D gene is TRBD1 (7 bases). Trimming took 7 bases from V and 6 from J, leaving 25 bases between them. The CDR3 has 15 residues. Germline CDR1 and CDR2: DFQATT and SNEGSKA (reference sequence). The CDR3 region has the DNA TGCAGTGTCAGGGGGGACCCATCCAATCGCGTCGAGCAGTACTTC. Encoded protein: CSVRGDPSNRVEQYF.

The genes are TRBV4-2 and TRBJ2-3, with TRBD2 matching over 10 bases. Germline V gene sequence: CDR1 LGHNA, CDR2 YNFKEQ. The ends lost 6 bases at V and 0 bases at J; junction bases unmatched: 6. CDR3 length: 16 residues. The CDR3 loop is CASSRTSGISTDTQYF. CDR3 in DNA: TGTGCCAGCAGTCGTACTAGCGGGATTAGCACAGATACGCAGTATTTT.

This sequence joins TRBV12-3 or TRBV12-4 and TRBJ2-4; either TRBD1 or TRBD2 may fit D (5 bases each). The J call is uncertain, as TRBJ2-7 better fits the DNA end. The CDR3 runs 13 residues. As DNA, the CDR3 is TGTGCCAGCAGTCTTAGGGGAGCGGCCGAGCAGTACTTC. Its translation is CASSLRGAAEQYF.

Points on this clonotype: At one boundary the junction diverges from the germline segment, which might be a read error. This sequence joins TRBV6-6 and TRBJ1-1; D is ambiguous. The CDR3 spans 11 residues. Germline values: CDR1 MNHNY, CDR2 SVGAGI (reference sequence). The CDR3: CAGSWYTEAFF. The DNA of the CDR3 is TGTGCCGGCAGTTGGTACACTGAAGCTTTCTTT.

V gene TRBV13 combines with J gene TRBJ1-3; D is unresolved. CDR1 PRHDT and CDR2 FYEKMQ come from the germline V gene (reference sequence). V was cut by 5 bases and J by 7 bases, with 9 bases left in between. The CDR3 spans 12 residues. The CDR3 sequence is CASSRSRNTIYF. In DNA, the CDR3 is TGTGCCAGCAGCCGAAGTCGGAACACCATATATTTT.

The V call is TRBV29-1, the J call TRBJ2-5; D is uncertain. CDR1 is SQVTM, CDR2 ANQGSEA, per germline. Trimming shortened V by 2 bases and J by 2 bases, and 9 bases separated the two germline ends. The CDR3 covers 13 residues. This CDR3 reads CSVELSPQETQYF. CDR3 bases: TGCAGCGTTGAACTCTCACCTCAAGAGACCCAGTACTTC. The complete variable domain, with remaining parts taken from reference TRBV29-1 and TRBJ2-5, reads SAVISQKPSRDICQRGTSLTIQCQVDSQVTMMFWYRQQPGQSLTLIATANQGSEATYESGFVIDKFPISRPNLTFSTLTVSNMSPEDSSIYLCSVELSPQETQYFGPGTRLLVL.

The gene calls are TRBV21-1 and TRBJ2-6. TRBV21-1 is marked as a pseudogene. The CDR3 is 16 residues long. The CDR3 nucleotides are TGTGCCAGCAGCAAACCCGACTCACCTGGGGCCAACGTCCTGACTTTC. It translates to CASSKPDSPGANVLTF.

This clonotype was picked up a small number of times. The chain joins TRBV7-2 to TRBJ2-7; TRBD2 agrees at 13 bases. V lost 4 bases and J lost 0; bases outside the gene matches: 6. This CDR3 has 17 residues. Per the germline V gene, CDR1 is SGHTA and CDR2 is FQGNSA. CDR3 in DNA: TGTGCCAGCAGCTCACTAGCGGGAGGGCCCCTCTCCTACGAGCAGTACTTC. This translates into CASSSLAGGPLSYEQYF.

The J gene is TRBJ2-7, the V gene TRBV13, with 8 bases that match TRBD1. CDR1 and CDR2 from the germline V gene are PRHDT and FYEKMQ (reference sequence). V gave up 4 bases and J gave up 1 base; unmatched junction bases: 12. This CDR3 is 17 amino acids long. This CDR3 is CASSSNPGQGESYEQYF. The CDR3 DNA follows: TGTGCCAGCAGCTCCAACCCAGGACAGGGAGAATCCTACGAGCAGTACTTC.